Following are 24 T cell receptor beta chains from one sample sequenced in a study of blood T cell repertoires in COVID-19. Assay: immunoSEQ multiplex PCR; the TCRdb copy retains only in-frame clones and omits some. Among about 74,000 clones listed, approximately 90% were seen once. The sequenced material came from peripheral blood. All receptors derive from a woman older than 75 with acute or convalescent COVID-19.

The V and J genes are TRBV5-1 and TRBJ1-6; 10 bases align to TRBD1. From germline, CDR1 is SGHRS and CDR2 YFSETQ. CDR3 length equals 15 residues. Germline trimming cut 3 bases from V and 10 bases from J; bases unmatched to any gene: 7. This chain's CDR3 is CASSYTGTGDSPLHF. The CDR3 nucleotides read TGCGCCAGCAGCTATACCGGGACAGGGGACTCACCCCTCCACTTT.

This chain links TRBV25-1 with TRBJ2-3, with D hard to call. The CDR3 spans 11 residues. V lost 3 bases and J lost 4, with 2 bases in between. Germline V lookup: CDR1 MGHDK, CDR2 SYGVNS. The CDR3 sequence is CASSDADTQYF. The CDR3 coding sequence is TGTGCCAGCAGTGACGCAGATACGCAGTATTTT. Using reference TRBV25-1 and TRBJ2-3 for the parts outside the CDR3, the full variable domain is EADIYQTPRYLVIGTGKKITLECSQTMGHDKMYWYQQDPGMELHLIHYSYGVNSTEKGDLSSESTVSRIRTEHFPLTLESARPSHTSQYLCASSDADTQYFGPGTRLTVL.

The J gene is TRBJ1-1, the V gene TRBV11-2; D gene ambiguous. Germline loops: CDR1 SGHAT, CDR2 FQNNGV. The CDR3 has 14 residues. V gave up 0 bases and J gave up 4 bases, with 9 bases separating them. The CDR3 spells CASSLESRGTEAFF. CDR3 coding DNA: TGTGCCAGCAGCTTAGAGTCCAGAGGCACTGAAGCTTTCTTT.

The V gene is TRBV4-3, the J gene TRBJ2-7, with 7 bases aligning to TRBD2. The CDR3 consists of 15 residues. Trimming removed 3 bases from V and 1 base from J; junction bases left unmatched: 6. CDR1 and CDR2 (germline): LGHNA, YSLEER. The CDR3 DNA reads TGCGCCAGCAGCCAGCTTTCGGGGGGATCCTACGAGCAGTACTTC. Protein: CASSQLSGGSYEQYF.

V and J are TRBV27 and TRBJ2-5; possible D gene TRBD2, 6 bases. CDR1 and CDR2 (germline): MNHEY, SMNVEV (reference sequence). Trimming stripped 3 bases from V and 1 base from J, with 6 bases between. The CDR3 runs 13 residues. The CDR3 nucleotides read TGTGCCAGCAGTTTCGGGGGCCAAGAGACCCAGTACTTC. Its translation: CASSFGGQETQYF.

The rearrangement uses TRBV6-5 and TRBJ1-1, with D tentatively TRBD1 (5 bases). Trimming removed 6 bases at V and 4 bases at J, with 18 bases between. Germline CDR1 and CDR2: MNHEY and SVGAGI. CDR3 length: 15 residues. The CDR3 protein is CASSSHGGMGTEAFF. The CDR3 region has the DNA TGTGCCAGCAGCTCCCACGGGGGGATGGGCACTGAAGCTTTCTTT.

The rearrangement joins TRBV28 to TRBJ1-2; D not certain. V was shortened by 2 bases and J by 4 bases, with 8 bases between the two germline ends. The CDR3 has 13 residues. The germline V gene has CDR1 MDHEN and CDR2 SYDVKM. The CDR3 DNA reads TGTGCCAGCAGTTTACCCAGTGGCTATGGCTACACCTTC. This codes for CASSLPSGYGYTF.

The sample holds a few counts of this clone. This chain connects TRBV6-1 to TRBJ2-3, with TRBD2 matching over 7 bases. The CDR3 runs 18 residues. After removal of 0 bases from V and 0 bases from J, the junction contained 9 bases not matched to a gene. Germline V gene sequence: CDR1 MNHNS, CDR2 SASEGT. The CDR3 DNA is TGTGCCAGCAGTGAAGCTTGGTCTAGCGGACCTAGCACAGATACGCAGTATTTT. Translating gives CASSEAWSSGPSTDTQYF.

The rearrangement links TRBV19 to TRBJ1-6, with 8 bases lining up with TRBD1. The J segment lost 3 bases and the V segment lost 6 bases, leaving 4 bases of the junction unmatched. The CDR3 length is 15 residues. Looked up from germline, CDR1 is LNHDA and CDR2 is SQIVND (reference sequence). CDR3 in amino acids: CASRGTGDYNSPLHF. The CDR3 region has the DNA TGTGCCAGTAGGGGGACAGGAGACTATAATTCACCCCTCCACTTT.

The J gene is TRBJ2-7, the V gene TRBV6-2 or TRBV6-3, with a possible D match to TRBD1 (6 bases). Trimming pared 0 bases from V and 5 bases from J, leaving 11 bases between. The CDR3 has 14 residues. Germline values: CDR1 MNHEY, CDR2 SVGEGT. The chain's CDR3 is CASSYSGAPDEQYF. The CDR3 nucleotides read TGTGCCAGCAGTTACTCGGGGGCCCCCGACGAGCAGTACTTC.

The chain uses TRBV11-3 and TRBJ2-7; the match to TRBD1 covers 7 bases. The junction had 7 bases not matched to a gene; V was cut back by 3 bases and J by 5 bases. The CDR3 loop spans 14 amino acids. CDR1 SGHNT and CDR2 YENEEA come from the germline V gene. The CDR3 nucleotides are TGTGCCAGCAGCTTGGACAGGACTTTAAACGAGCAGTACTTC. It translates to CASSLDRTLNEQYF.

This chain uses TRBV30 with TRBJ1-2, with D perhaps TRBD1 (6 bases). The CDR3 loop spans 14 amino acids. Germline loops: CDR1 GTSNPN, CDR2 SVGIG (reference sequence). V was shortened by 0 bases and J by 5 bases, with 13 bases between the two germline ends. The CDR3 sequence is CAWSVQGMDYGYTF. DNA for the CDR3: TGTGCCTGGAGTGTACAGGGTATGGATTATGGCTACACCTTC. Full variable domain (rest looked up from reference TRBV30 and TRBJ1-2): SQTIHQWPATLVQPVGSPLSLECTVEGTSNPNLYWYRQAAGRGLQLLFYSVGIGQISSEVPQNLSASRPQDRQFILSSKKLLLSDSGFYLCAWSVQGMDYGYTFGSGTRLTVV.

The genes are TRBV30 and TRBJ1-1; D unresolved. Germline V gene sequence: CDR1 GTSNPN, CDR2 SVGIG (reference sequence). V was shortened by 6 bases and J by 6 bases, with 20 bases between the two germline ends. The CDR3 length is 14 residues. The CDR3 protein is CACPLLGVGAEAFF. In nucleotides, the CDR3 is TGTGCCTGCCCCTTATTGGGTGTAGGAGCTGAAGCTTTCTTT.

This clone was seen just once. The V and J genes are TRBV19 and TRBJ2-3; D remains ambiguous. The germline V and J ends were trimmed by 5 bases and 3 bases, with 6 bases remaining between them. CDR1 and CDR2 (germline): LNHDA, SQIVND (reference sequence). This CDR3 has 12 residues. The CDR3 DNA reads as TGTGCCAGTAGTCCGTCGACAGATACGCAGTATTTT. This sequence encodes CASSPSTDTQYF.

The chain couples TRBV6-5 to TRBJ1-2; unclear D gene. This CDR3 comprises 14 residues. The germline V and J ends were trimmed by 5 bases and 3 bases, with 13 bases remaining between them. CDR1 and CDR2 (germline): MNHEY, SVGAGI. CDR3 DNA sequence: TGTGCCAGCAGTCTTAGTCCGGGTTACTATGGCTACACCTTC. Translated, it gives CASSLSPGYYGYTF.

The gene calls are TRBV30 and TRBJ2-7; D gene unclear. Trimming cost V 2 bases and J 6 bases, with 5 bases left between them. CDR1 and CDR2 from the germline V gene are GTSNPN and SVGIG (reference sequence). This CDR3 comprises 10 residues. In DNA form, the CDR3 reads TGTGCCTGGAGTCGTGTCGAGCAGTACTTC. It encodes CAWSRVEQYF.

The chain has TRBV4-2 and TRBJ1-5, with D unresolved. The CDR3 covers 16 residues. Germline V gives CDR1 LGHNA, CDR2 YNFKEQ. V lost 4 bases and J 6 bases, leaving 19 bases between the germline ends. CDR3 region: CASSPTHGGLGQPQHF. CDR3 DNA sequence: TGTGCCAGCAGCCCTACCCACGGAGGTTTGGGTCAGCCCCAGCATTTT.

J is TRBJ2-3 and V is TRBV3-1 (or the pseudogene TRBV3-2); D is possibly TRBD2 (7 bases). The CDR3 consists of 16 residues. The germline CDR1 and CDR2 sequences are LGHDT and YNNKEL (reference sequence). The V gene lost 3 bases and the J gene lost 6 bases, with 19 bases spanning the gap. The CDR3 DNA is TGTGCCAGCAGCCAGGGTGAGAGACGGGGGGCGGATACGCAGTATTTT. Translation gives CASSQGERRGADTQYF.

The V gene is TRBV19, the J gene TRBJ1-2, with 7 bases lining up with TRBD1. Germline V gene data show CDR1 as LNHDA and CDR2 as SQIVND (reference sequence). The CDR3 sequence is 13 residues long. The trim removed 4 bases at V and 3 bases at J, leaving 2 bases unmatched. The CDR3 sequence: CASSRGTDYGYTF. Written as DNA, the CDR3 is TGTGCCAGTAGTAGAGGGACAGACTATGGCTACACCTTC.

The rearrangement joins TRBV3-1 (or the pseudogene TRBV3-2) to TRBJ2-7; 10 bases align to TRBD2. The ends lost 2 bases at V and 3 bases at J; junction bases unmatched: 4. From germline, CDR1 is LGHDT and CDR2 YNNKEL (reference sequence). This CDR3 region has 15 residues. CDR3 region: CASSQTSGKGYEQYF. The CDR3 region has the DNA TGTGCCAGCAGCCAAACTAGCGGGAAGGGCTACGAGCAGTACTTC.

The chain employs TRBV2 and TRBJ2-7; 10 positions match TRBD1. The CDR3 is 14 amino acids. Per the germline V gene, CDR1 is SNHLY and CDR2 is FYNNEI. V dropped 6 bases and J dropped 4; count of bases not matched to a gene: 6. CDR3: CASSARDRGYEQYF. CDR3 nucleotides: TGTGCCAGCAGCGCCCGGGACAGGGGTTACGAGCAGTACTTC.

The V call is TRBV5-1, the J call TRBJ2-1, with 9 bases matching TRBD2. Trimming took 4 bases from V and 4 from J; bases not matched to a gene: 6. This CDR3 has 15 residues. CDR1 and CDR2 (germline): SGHRS, YFSETQ. The chain's CDR3 is CASSPGLAPYNEQFF. CDR3 DNA: TGCGCCAGCAGCCCGGGACTAGCCCCATACAATGAGCAGTTCTTC.

The genes are TRBV7-8 and TRBJ2-7; D perhaps matches TRBD2 (5 bases). Trimming removed 5 bases from V and 6 bases from J, with 11 bases in between. This CDR3 has 12 residues. Germline CDR1 and CDR2: SGHVS and FQNEAQ. The chain's CDR3 is CASSPHEGEQYF. For the CDR3, the DNA is TGTGCCAGCAGCCCCCACGAGGGCGAGCAGTACTTC.

The chain employs TRBV6-5 and TRBJ2-5, with a possible D match to TRBD1 (6 bases). Trimming pared 0 bases from V and 2 bases from J, leaving 7 bases between. This CDR3 is built from 14 residues. Per the germline V gene, CDR1 is MNHEY and CDR2 is SVGAGI. The CDR3 nucleotides are TGTGCCAGCAGTTACTCGAGGGGGCAAGAGACCCAGTACTTC. Amino acids: CASSYSRGQETQYF.